This T cell receptor (beta chain) was sequenced in a study of blood T cell repertoires in COVID-19. Turning to the study itself: Some COVID-19 samples were acute and others convalescent; all came from the United States, Italy and Spain.

The germline V gene has CDR1 SGHRS and CDR2 YFSETQ. Between the trimmed V and J ends, which lost 0 bases and 4 bases, there was a span of 11 bases. This CDR3 has 15 residues. The repertoire was sequenced with immunoSEQ multiplex PCR; TCRdb's copy has only in-frame clones and lacks some. This table has roughly 150,000 clones, about 88% appearing once. The source is a woman aged 60 to 75 with COVID-19, enrolled during active disease. The sequencing sample was made of peripheral blood. The rearrangement uses TRBV5-1 and TRBJ1-5, with D possibly matching TRBD1 (5 bases). The CDR3 protein is CASSLEGHGNQPQHF. The CDR3 DNA is TGCGCCAGCAGCTTGGAAGGACACGGTAATCAGCCCCAGCATTTT.